A selection of T cell receptor beta chains follows, all from one sample in a study of cytomegalovirus exposure and HLA in healthy donors. Measured with immunoSEQ multiplex PCR; TCRdb has only the in-frame clones, and not every one. The data show 49,000 or so clones, and the top ten clones hold roughly 26%. The sequenced sample consisted of PBMCs. These receptor sequences come from a middle-aged man in good health and CMV-seropositive. Both conserved end residues are part of each CDR3. D genes are given only for firm matches.

j_gene,v_gene,d_gene,len,CDR3aa,CDR3nt
TRBJ2-7,TRBV11-3,TRBD2,14,CASSSSGSAYEQYF,TGTGCCAGCAGTTCTAGCGGGAGTGCCTACGAGCAGTACTTC
TRBJ1-2,TRBV6-5,.,14,CASCPGTNSHGYTF,TGTGCCAGTTGCCCCGGGACAAATTCCCATGGCTACACCTTC
TRBJ1-2,TRBV28,TRBD1,11,CASSNRGGYTF,TGTGCCAGCAGCAACAGGGGCGGCTACACCTTC
TRBJ1-2,TRBV28,.,12,CASTTPHYGYTF,TGTGCCAGCACTACCCCGCACTATGGCTACACCTTC
TRBJ2-7,TRBV15,.,14,CATSLTEDSDEQYF,TGTGCCACCAGCCTCACGGAGGACAGCGACGAGCAGTACTTC
TRBJ1-5,TRBV27,TRBD1,13,CASRQGAGQPQHF,TGTGCCAGCAGACAGGGGGCAGGGCAGCCCCAGCATTTT
TRBJ2-7,TRBV4-3,TRBD1,16,CASSQAPGTGWGEQYF,TGCGCCAGCAGCCAAGCTCCCGGGACAGGGTGGGGCGAGCAGTACTTC
TRBJ2-2,TRBV9,TRBD2,17,CASSPLGSGLGGGELFF,TGTGCCAGCAGCCCGCTGGGTAGCGGGTTGGGGGGCGGGGAGCTGTTTTTT
TRBJ1-1,TRBV7-9,.,12,CASSFRNTEAFF,TGTGCCAGCAGCTTCAGGAACACTGAAGCTTTCTTT
TRBJ2-6,TRBV5-1,.,16,CASSPLGVDGANVLTF,TGCGCCAGCAGCCCCCTCGGGGTTGATGGGGCCAACGTCCTGACTTTC
TRBJ2-7,TRBV4-3,.,15,CASSQASGVAYEQYF,TGCGCCAGCAGCCAAGCGTCCGGAGTGGCCTACGAGCAGTACTTC
TRBJ2-7,TRBV4-2,TRBD2,15,CASSQDASGNYEQYF,TGTGCCAGCAGCCAAGATGCTAGCGGGAACTACGAGCAGTACTTC
TRBJ2-3,TRBV6-1,.,17,CASSELQAISSTDTQYF,TGTGCCAGCAGTGAGCTACAGGCAATTTCTAGCACAGATACGCAGTATTTT
TRBJ2-4,TRBV28,.,14,CASSFSSEGNIQYF,TGTGCCAGCAGTTTCTCCAGCGAGGGAAACATTCAGTACTTC